This T cell receptor beta chain comes out of a study of CXCR3-negative and CXCR3-positive naive CD8 T cells. The TRB libraries of cDNA were built by UMI-labeled 5' RACE. TCRdb re-called the 5' RACE reads; one entry per CDR3 protein, DNA not given. This table holds under 65,000 distinct CDR3 sequences. The germline gives CDR1 SQVTM, CDR2 ANQGSEA. The CDR3 runs to 20 residues. V usage is TRBV29-1 and J usage is TRBJ2-1; the TCRdb call, TRBD2, lacks DNA for checking. Sample: memory CD8+ T cells from blood. This TCR derives from a human donor in good health. Some clones in this sample may be carry-over from other donors' samples. The CDR3: CSAENKLAGGRGGADSEQFF.